The 16 T cell receptor beta chains given below trace back to one sample, sequenced in a study of blood T cell repertoires in COVID-19. Libraries were prepared by immunoSEQ multiplex PCR; TCRdb keeps only in-frame clonotypes and omits some of them. The sample gives 17,000 or so clones, around four fifths of which show up once; around a fifth is in the top ten. Sequenced input: peripheral blood. These receptors were collected from a man in his 60s with active or convalescent COVID-19.

This clone was seen once. The chain combines TRBV4-1 with TRBJ2-3; 11 bases line up with TRBD2. Losses at the gene ends were 4 bases for V and 2 bases for J; bases not matched to a gene: 2. From germline, CDR1 is MGHRA and CDR2 YSYEKL. This CDR3 contains 15 residues. This CDR3 reads CASSRLAGFTDTQYF. In nucleotides, the CDR3 is TGCGCCAGCAGCCGACTAGCGGGGTTCACAGATACGCAGTATTTT.

V is TRBV6-2 or TRBV6-3 and J is TRBJ1-1, with TRBD1 matching 10 bases. The CDR3 is 14 residues long. Germline V gives CDR1 MNHEY, CDR2 SVGEGT. J was trimmed by 8 bases and V by 8 bases; bases with no gene match: 11. CDR3 nucleotides: TGTGCCAGCTGCCCCGGGACAGGGGCACGAGAAGCTTTCTTT. This sequence encodes CASCPGTGAREAFF.

The rearrangement joins TRBV28 to TRBJ1-2; 10 bases line up with TRBD1. The CDR3 is made up of 17 amino acids. Germline-derived CDR1 and CDR2 are MDHEN and SYDVKM. V shed 6 bases, J shed 0 bases, and the junction held 10 bases outside the gene matches. CDR3 in DNA: TGTGCCAGCAGGATGACAGGGGGCTCTTATACTAACTATGGCTACACCTTC. Its protein product is CASRMTGGSYTNYGYTF.

The chain uses TRBV6-5 and TRBJ2-7; 7 bases agree with TRBD1. Germline-derived CDR1 and CDR2 are MNHEY and SVGAGI. Trimming removed 9 bases from V and 2 bases from J; junction bases left unmatched: 7. The CDR3 consists of 13 residues. CDR3 nucleotide sequence: TGTGCCAGTGGGACAGAGAACACCTACGAGCAGTACTTC. Its translation: CASGTENTYEQYF.

The CDR3 region has the DNA TGTGCCAGCAGACGGGACAGGGCGGGGAAACTGTTTTTT. Amino acids: CASRRDRAGKLFF. The V gene is TRBV5-6, the J gene TRBJ1-4, with 9 bases matching TRBD1. Germline-derived CDR1 and CDR2 are SGHDT and YYEEEE. V dropped 5 bases and J dropped 11; count of bases not matched to a gene: 7. The CDR3 spans 13 residues.

The V and J genes are TRBV3-1 (or the pseudogene TRBV3-2) and TRBJ2-5; weak D call: TRBD2 (6 bases). V shed 4 bases and J shed 5 bases, with 11 bases lying between them. The CDR3 contains 13 residues. Germline CDR1 and CDR2: LGHDT and YNNKEL (reference sequence). CDR3 DNA: TGTGCCAGCAGCCCCACTAGCCGGGAGACCCAGTACTTC. This translates into CASSPTSRETQYF.

V usage is TRBV3-1 (or the pseudogene TRBV3-2) and J usage is TRBJ2-1, with D tentatively TRBD1 (5 bases). CDR1 is LGHDT, CDR2 YNNKEL, per germline (reference sequence). V was shortened by 0 bases and J by 10 bases, with 10 bases between the two germline ends. The CDR3 runs to 13 residues. The chain's CDR3 is CASSQDLWGEQFF. The DNA of the CDR3 is TGTGCCAGCAGCCAAGATTTATGGGGCGAGCAGTTCTTC.

This rearrangement joins TRBV5-1 to TRBJ1-1; 8 bases fit TRBD1. Trimming took 5 bases from V and 7 from J; bases not matched to a gene: 16. CDR3 length: 16 amino acids. Germline-derived CDR1 and CDR2 are SGHRS and YFSETQ. DNA for the CDR3: TGCGCCAGCAGGTTTGAACTTAGGACAGGGCCTAATGAAGCTTTCTTT. It is translated as CASRFELRTGPNEAFF.

This rearrangement joins TRBV5-1 to TRBJ1-4, with D uncertain. Germline V gives CDR1 SGHRS, CDR2 YFSETQ. This CDR3 region has 15 residues. With 2 bases removed from V and 6 bases from J, the gap between germline ends came to 14 bases. The CDR3 region is CASSLTREVDEKLFF. As DNA, the CDR3 is TGCGCCAGCAGCTTAACGCGGGAGGTGGATGAAAAACTGTTTTTT.

This chain uses TRBV18 with TRBJ1-3, with D unclear. Deletions cut 0 bases from V and 0 bases from J, with 6 bases between. Germline lookup yields CDR1 KGHSH and CDR2 LQKENI. CDR3 length: 15 amino acids. Here the CDR3 DNA reads TGTGCCAGCTCACCACCAGGGAGCTCTGGAAACACCATATATTTT. Translated, it gives CASSPPGSSGNTIYF.

This chain uses TRBV30 with TRBJ2-7, with 7 bases matching TRBD1. The J segment lost 1 base and the V segment lost 5 bases, leaving 2 bases of the junction unmatched. CDR3 length: 12 residues. CDR1 is GTSNPN and CDR2 is SVGIG in the germline V gene (reference sequence). CDR3 sequence reads: CAWDRESYEQYF. The DNA of the CDR3 is TGTGCCTGGGACAGGGAGTCCTACGAGCAGTACTTC. The full variable domain, rest sourced from reference TRBV30 and TRBJ2-7, is SQTIHQWPATLVQPVGSPLSLECTVEGTSNPNLYWYRQAAGRGLQLLFYSVGIGQISSEVPQNLSASRPQDRQFILSSKKLLLSDSGFYLCAWDRESYEQYFGPGTRLTVT.

The table lists this clone with a few counts. This chain links TRBV12-3 or TRBV12-4 with TRBJ2-7; D is undetermined. This CDR3 comprises 11 residues. V was pared by 5 bases and J by 2 bases, with 4 bases between. Here the CDR3 reads CASSTTYEQYF. Written as DNA, the CDR3 is TGTGCCAGCAGTACTACCTACGAGCAGTACTTC.

The chain uses TRBV19 and TRBJ1-2, with 8 bases that match TRBD1. Trimming cost V 5 bases and J 0 bases; bases outside gene matches: 8. Germline V lookup: CDR1 LNHDA, CDR2 SQIVND (reference sequence). The CDR3 extends over 16 amino acids. Written as DNA, the CDR3 is TGTGCCAGTAGTCGGGGACAGGCCGTGACTAACTATGGCTACACCTTC. It is translated as CASSRGQAVTNYGYTF.

This clone appeared once. The V and J genes are TRBV11-3 and TRBJ2-2; D is uncertain. The CDR3 loop spans 16 amino acids. V was pared by 5 bases and J by 2 bases, with 15 bases between. Germline assignment: CDR1 SGHNT and CDR2 YENEEA. The CDR3, as DNA: TGTGCCAGCAGCCCCCCGAGTAGTATTAACACCGGGGAGCTGTTTTTT. It yields the protein CASSPPSSINTGELFF.

This clone turned up a few times. The rearrangement uses TRBV13 and TRBJ2-7; D uncertain. This CDR3 is 12 amino acids long. Per germline, CDR1 PRHDT and CDR2 FYEKMQ (reference sequence). Trimming took off 5 bases at V and 5 bases at J, with 10 bases between the two ends. CDR3 DNA: TGTGCCAGCAGCCCTTTTCCCCACGAGCAGTACTTC. Encoded protein: CASSPFPHEQYF. Using reference TRBV13 and TRBJ2-7 for the parts outside the CDR3, the full variable domain is AAGVIQSPRHLIKEKRETATLKCYPIPRHDTVYWYQQGPGQDPQFLISFYEKMQSDKGSIPDRFSAQQFSDYHSELNMSSLELGDSALYFCASSPFPHEQYFGPGTRLTVT.

The gene calls are TRBV7-2 and TRBJ2-2; the match to TRBD2 covers 11 bases. This CDR3 contains 16 residues. In germline, CDR1 is SGHTA, CDR2 FQGNSA. Trimming removed 2 bases from V and 7 bases from J; junction bases left unmatched: 6. This chain's CDR3 is CASSLRTSGRGGELFF. CDR3 coding DNA: TGTGCCAGCAGCTTAAGGACTAGCGGGCGCGGCGGGGAGCTGTTTTTT.